The following is a T cell receptor beta chain sequence with its context. This entry belongs to a study of a mutant IDH1 vaccine in newly diagnosed glioma. Time point meaning: baseline, week 1 (first vaccination visit). The treatment here: pre-vaccination baseline after standard-of-care therapy. Profiled with immunoSEQ multiplex PCR; TCRdb holds only in-frame clones, not every one. The sample holds about 15,000 clones, around 91% seen once. The V end was cut by 5 bases, the J end by 4 bases, with 21 bases between. Germline assignment: CDR1 SGHAT and CDR2 FQNNGV. The CDR3 is 16 amino acids. This chain joins TRBV11-2 and TRBJ2-7; D possibly corresponds to TRBD1 (6 bases). The sample here was PBMCs, taken from a glioma patient treated with radiotherapy, temozolomide or both. The receptor comes from a woman aged 40 to 50 with glioma. Some clones in this sample may be carry-over from other donors' samples. The CDR3 sequence is CASSPQTGLRAYEQYF. The CDR3 nucleotides are TGTGCCAGCAGCCCGCAGACAGGACTGAGAGCTTACGAGCAGTACTTC.